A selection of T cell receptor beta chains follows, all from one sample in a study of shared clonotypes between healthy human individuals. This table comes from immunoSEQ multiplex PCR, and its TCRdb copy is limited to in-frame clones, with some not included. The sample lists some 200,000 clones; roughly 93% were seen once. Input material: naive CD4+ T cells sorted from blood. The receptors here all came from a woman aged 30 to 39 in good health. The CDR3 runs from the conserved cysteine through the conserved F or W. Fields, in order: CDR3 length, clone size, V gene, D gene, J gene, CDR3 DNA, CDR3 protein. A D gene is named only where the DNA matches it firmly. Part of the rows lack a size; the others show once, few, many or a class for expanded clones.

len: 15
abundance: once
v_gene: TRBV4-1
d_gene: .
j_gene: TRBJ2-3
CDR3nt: TGCGCCAGCAGCCAAAGCGTTGAAGGCACAGATACGCAGTATTTT
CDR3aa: CASSQSVEGTDTQYF

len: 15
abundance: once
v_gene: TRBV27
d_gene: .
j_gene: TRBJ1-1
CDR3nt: TGTGCCAGCAGTTCCCCCCCGGGTAGGAACACTGAAGCTTTCTTT
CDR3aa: CASSSPPGRNTEAFF

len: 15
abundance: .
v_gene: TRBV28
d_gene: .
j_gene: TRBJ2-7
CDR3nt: TGTGCCAGCAACAACGAGGTGCTCAACTCCTACGAGCAGTACTTC
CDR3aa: CASNNEVLNSYEQYF

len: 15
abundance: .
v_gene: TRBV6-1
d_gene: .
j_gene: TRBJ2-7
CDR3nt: TGTGCCAGCAACGAGCACAACAAGAACTCCTACGAGCAGTACTTC
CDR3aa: CASNEHNKNSYEQYF

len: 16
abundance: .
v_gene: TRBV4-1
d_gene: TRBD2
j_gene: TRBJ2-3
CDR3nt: TGCGCCAGCAGCCAAGCACTGACTAGCGACACAGATACGCAGTATTTT
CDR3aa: CASSQALTSDTDTQYF

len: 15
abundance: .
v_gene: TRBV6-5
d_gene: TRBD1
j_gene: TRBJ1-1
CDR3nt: TGTGCCAGCAGTCCGGCACAGGGGGCGAGCACTGAAGCTTTCTTT
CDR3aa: CASSPAQGASTEAFF

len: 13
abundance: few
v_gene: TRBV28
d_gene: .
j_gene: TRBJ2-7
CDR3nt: TGTGCCAGCTCGGGCGGGAATGTCTACGAGCAGTACTTC
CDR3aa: CASSGGNVYEQYF

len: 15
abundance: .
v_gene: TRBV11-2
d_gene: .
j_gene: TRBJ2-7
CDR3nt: TGTGCCAGCAGCTCGCGTGGGGATAGTCCCTACGAGCAGTACTTC
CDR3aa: CASSSRGDSPYEQYF

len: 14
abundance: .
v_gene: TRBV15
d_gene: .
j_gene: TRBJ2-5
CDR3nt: TGTGCCACCAGCATAGGCCGGGGAGGAGAGACCCAGTACTTC
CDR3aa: CATSIGRGGETQYF

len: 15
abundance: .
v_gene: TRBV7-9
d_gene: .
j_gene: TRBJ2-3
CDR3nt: TGTGCCAGCAGCTTAGGGGGGAGTAGTGCAGATACGCAGTATTTT
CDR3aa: CASSLGGSSADTQYF

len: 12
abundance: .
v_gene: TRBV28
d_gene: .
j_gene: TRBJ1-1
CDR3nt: TGTGCCAGCAGTTTAGTTCACAGAGGCGCTTTCTTT
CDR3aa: CASSLVHRGAFF

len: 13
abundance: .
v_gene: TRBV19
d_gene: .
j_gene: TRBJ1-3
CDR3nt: TGTGCCAGTAGGGCCAGCTCTGGAAACACCATATATTTT
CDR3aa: CASRASSGNTIYF

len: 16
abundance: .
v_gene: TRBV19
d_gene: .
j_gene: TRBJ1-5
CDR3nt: TGTGCCAGTAGTATAGGGCAGGGAAGAGGCAATCAGCCCCAGCATTTT
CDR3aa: CASSIGQGRGNQPQHF

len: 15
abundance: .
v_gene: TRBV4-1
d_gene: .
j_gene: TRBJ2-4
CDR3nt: TGCGCCAGCAGTCGGTTAGCGCTAGCCAAAAACATTCAGTACTTC
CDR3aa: CASSRLALAKNIQYF

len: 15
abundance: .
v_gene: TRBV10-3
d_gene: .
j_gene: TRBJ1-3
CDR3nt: TGTGCCATCAGTGAGTCATCTGGGTCGGGAAACACCATATATTTT
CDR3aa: CAISESSGSGNTIYF

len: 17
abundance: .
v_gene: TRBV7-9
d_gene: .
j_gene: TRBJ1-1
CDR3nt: TGTGCCAGCAGCTCCGATTGGCCGGGCCCGCAAAACACTGAAGCTTTCTTT
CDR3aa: CASSSDWPGPQNTEAFF

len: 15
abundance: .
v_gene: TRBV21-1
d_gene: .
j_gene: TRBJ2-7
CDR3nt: TGTGCCAGCAGCATTATGGGAGCCAGGCCGCTCGAGCAGTACTTC
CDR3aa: CASSIMGARPLEQYF

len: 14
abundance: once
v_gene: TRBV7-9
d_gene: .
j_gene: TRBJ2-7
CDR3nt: TGTGCCAGCAGCCGCCGGGACGCAACCTACGAGCAGTACTTC
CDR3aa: CASSRRDATYEQYF

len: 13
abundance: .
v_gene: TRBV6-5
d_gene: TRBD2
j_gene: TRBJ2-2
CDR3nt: TGTGCCTCCAAACGGGGGAGGGGCGGGGAGCTGTTTTTT
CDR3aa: CASKRGRGGELFF

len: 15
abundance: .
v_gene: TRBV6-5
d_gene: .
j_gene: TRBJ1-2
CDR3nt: TGTGCCAGCAGCTTTTCCGGGTATTATAACTATGGCTACACCTTC
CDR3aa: CASSFSGYYNYGYTF

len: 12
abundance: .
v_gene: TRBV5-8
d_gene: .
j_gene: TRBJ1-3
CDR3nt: TGTGCCAGCAGCTTGGTTGGCAACACCATATATTTT
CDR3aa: CASSLVGNTIYF

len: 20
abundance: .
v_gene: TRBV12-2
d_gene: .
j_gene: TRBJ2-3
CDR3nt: TGTGCAAGTCGCCCAGGACAGGGGTCTTTTAGGGCTAGATTCACAGATACGCAGTATTTT
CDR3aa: CASRPGQGSFRARFTDTQYF

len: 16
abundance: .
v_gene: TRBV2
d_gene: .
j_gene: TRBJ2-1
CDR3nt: TGTGCCAGCAGTACGGACTCCCTCGCGGGGTTAAATGAGCAGTTCTTC
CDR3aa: CASSTDSLAGLNEQFF

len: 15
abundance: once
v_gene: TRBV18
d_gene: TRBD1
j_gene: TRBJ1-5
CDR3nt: TGTGCCAGCTCACTGCGACAGGGGCGGAATCAGCCCCAGCATTTT
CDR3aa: CASSLRQGRNQPQHF

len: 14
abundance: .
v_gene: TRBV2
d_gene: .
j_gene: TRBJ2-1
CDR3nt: TGTGCCAGCAGTTTTCAGGATCTGTACAATGAGCAGTTCTTC
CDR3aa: CASSFQDLYNEQFF

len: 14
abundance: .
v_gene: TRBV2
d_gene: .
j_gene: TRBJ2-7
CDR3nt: TGTGCCAGCAGACCAGGTCTTATGCGGCAGGAGCAGTACTTC
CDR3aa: CASRPGLMRQEQYF

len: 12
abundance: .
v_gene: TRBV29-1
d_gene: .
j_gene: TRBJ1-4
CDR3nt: TGCAGCGCAGGCCGGGTGGGCGAAAAACTGTTTTTT
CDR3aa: CSAGRVGEKLFF

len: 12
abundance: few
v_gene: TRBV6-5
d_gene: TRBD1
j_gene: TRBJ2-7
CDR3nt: TGTGCCAGCAGTTACGACAGGGACGAGCAGTACTTC
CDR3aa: CASSYDRDEQYF

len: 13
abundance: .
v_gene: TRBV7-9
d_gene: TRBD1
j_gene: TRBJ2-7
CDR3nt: TGTGCCAGCAGCACGACACAGGGGGCCGAGCAGTACTTC
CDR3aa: CASSTTQGAEQYF

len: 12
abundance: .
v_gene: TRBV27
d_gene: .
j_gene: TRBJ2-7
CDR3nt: TGTGCCCATCAGGCGGGGCCCCACGAGCAGTACTTC
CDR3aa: CAHQAGPHEQYF

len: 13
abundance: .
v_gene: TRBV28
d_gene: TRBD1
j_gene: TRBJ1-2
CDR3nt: TGTGCCAGCAGGGGTCACAGGGGGCTGGGCTACACCTTC
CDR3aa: CASRGHRGLGYTF

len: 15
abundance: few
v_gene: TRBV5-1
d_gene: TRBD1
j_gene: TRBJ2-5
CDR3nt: TGCGCCAGCAGCTTGGGGGACAGAACCCAAGAGACCCAGTACTTC
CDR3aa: CASSLGDRTQETQYF

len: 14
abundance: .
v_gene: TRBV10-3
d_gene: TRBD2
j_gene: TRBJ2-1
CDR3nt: TGTGCCATCAGCGCTAGCGGGAGGGCCTTAGAGCAGTTCTTC
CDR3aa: CAISASGRALEQFF

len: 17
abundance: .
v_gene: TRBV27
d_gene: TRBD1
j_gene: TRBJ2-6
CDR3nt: TGTGCCAGCACGGAGCGGGACAGGGGTGACGGGGCCAACGTCCTGACTTTC
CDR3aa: CASTERDRGDGANVLTF

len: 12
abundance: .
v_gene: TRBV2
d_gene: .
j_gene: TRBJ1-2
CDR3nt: TGTGCCAGCAGTGACGTGGCAAGTGGCTACACCTTC
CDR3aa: CASSDVASGYTF

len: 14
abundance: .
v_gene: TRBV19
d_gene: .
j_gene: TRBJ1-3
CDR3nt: TGTGCCACCCGAAGGGGAGGAACTGGAAACACCATATATTTT
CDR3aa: CATRRGGTGNTIYF

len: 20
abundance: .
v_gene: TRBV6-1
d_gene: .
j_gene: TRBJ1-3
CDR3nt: TGTGCCAGCAGTGAAGCGCTAGTTTTTAGACAGCTCGGTTATGGAAACACCATATATTTT
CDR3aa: CASSEALVFRQLGYGNTIYF

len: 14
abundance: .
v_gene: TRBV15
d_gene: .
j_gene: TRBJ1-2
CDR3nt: TGTGCCACCAGCACCGGGACACTGAACTATGGCTACACCTTC
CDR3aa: CATSTGTLNYGYTF

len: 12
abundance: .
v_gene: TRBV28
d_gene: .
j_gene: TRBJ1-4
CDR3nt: TGTGCCAGCAGCCTTCCGGGGGAAAAACTGTTTTTT
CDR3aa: CASSLPGEKLFF

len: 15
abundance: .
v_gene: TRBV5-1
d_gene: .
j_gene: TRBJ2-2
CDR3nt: TGCGCCAGCAGCGTACAGGGAGTAGGCACCGGGGAGCTGTTTTTT
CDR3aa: CASSVQGVGTGELFF

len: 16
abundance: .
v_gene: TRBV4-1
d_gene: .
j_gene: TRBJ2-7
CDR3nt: TGCGCCAGCAGCCAACTTCCCACGGCAGCAGCCTACGAGCAGTACTTC
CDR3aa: CASSQLPTAAAYEQYF

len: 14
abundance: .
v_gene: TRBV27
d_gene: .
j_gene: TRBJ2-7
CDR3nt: TGTGCCAGCAGTTCGCCGTATGGCAAATACGAGCAGTACTTC
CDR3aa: CASSSPYGKYEQYF

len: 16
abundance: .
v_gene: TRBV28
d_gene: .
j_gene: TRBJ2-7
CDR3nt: TGTGCCAGCAGTCCCGGGGGAGGGCGAGGGGGCTACGAGCAGTACTTC
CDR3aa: CASSPGGGRGGYEQYF

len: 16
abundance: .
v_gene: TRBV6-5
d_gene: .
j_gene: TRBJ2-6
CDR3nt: TGTGCCAGCAGTTACTCTGGAGACTCTGGGGCCAACGTCCTGACTTTC
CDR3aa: CASSYSGDSGANVLTF

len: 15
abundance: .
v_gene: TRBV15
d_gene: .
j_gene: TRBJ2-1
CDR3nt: TGTGCCACCAGCAGAGGCCTAGCGAATAACAATGAGCAGTTCTTC
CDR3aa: CATSRGLANNNEQFF

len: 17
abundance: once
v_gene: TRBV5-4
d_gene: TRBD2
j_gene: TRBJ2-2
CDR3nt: TGTGCCAGCAGCTTGGACGGACTAGCGACCAACACCGGGGAGCTGTTTTTT
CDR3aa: CASSLDGLATNTGELFF

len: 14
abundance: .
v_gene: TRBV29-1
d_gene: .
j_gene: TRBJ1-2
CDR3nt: TGCAGCGTTGAAGATGTGGGCAGGGTCGATGGCTACACCTTC
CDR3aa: CSVEDVGRVDGYTF

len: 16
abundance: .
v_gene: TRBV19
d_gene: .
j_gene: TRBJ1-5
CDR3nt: TGTGCCAGTAGTATTGGCGGGGGAAATAGCAATCAGCCCCAGCATTTT
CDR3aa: CASSIGGGNSNQPQHF

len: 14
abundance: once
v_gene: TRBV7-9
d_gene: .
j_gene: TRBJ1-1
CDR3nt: TGTGCCAGCAGCTATCAGGGGCCGAACACTGAAGCTTTCTTT
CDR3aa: CASSYQGPNTEAFF

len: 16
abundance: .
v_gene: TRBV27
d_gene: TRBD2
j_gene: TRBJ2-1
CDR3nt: TGTGCCAGCAGTTTGTCTAGCGGGAGCTCCTACAATGAGCAGTTCTTC
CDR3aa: CASSLSSGSSYNEQFF

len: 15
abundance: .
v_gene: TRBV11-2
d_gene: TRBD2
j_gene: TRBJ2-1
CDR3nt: TGTGCCAGCAGCTCATTAGCGGGAGTCTACAATGAGCAGTTCTTC
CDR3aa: CASSSLAGVYNEQFF

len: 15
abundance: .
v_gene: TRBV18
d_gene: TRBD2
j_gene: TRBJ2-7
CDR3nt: TGTGCCAGCTCACCTCCCGGGGGGGGTTACTACGAGCAGTACTTC
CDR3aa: CASSPPGGGYYEQYF

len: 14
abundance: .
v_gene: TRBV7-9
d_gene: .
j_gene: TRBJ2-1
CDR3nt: TGTGCCAGCAGCTCGGGATCCAAATACAATGAGCAGTTCTTC
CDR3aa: CASSSGSKYNEQFF

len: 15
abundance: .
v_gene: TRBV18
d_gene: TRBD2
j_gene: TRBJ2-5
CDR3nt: TGTGCCAGCTCACCACCGAGTACTAGCGGAGAGACCCAGTACTTC
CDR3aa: CASSPPSTSGETQYF